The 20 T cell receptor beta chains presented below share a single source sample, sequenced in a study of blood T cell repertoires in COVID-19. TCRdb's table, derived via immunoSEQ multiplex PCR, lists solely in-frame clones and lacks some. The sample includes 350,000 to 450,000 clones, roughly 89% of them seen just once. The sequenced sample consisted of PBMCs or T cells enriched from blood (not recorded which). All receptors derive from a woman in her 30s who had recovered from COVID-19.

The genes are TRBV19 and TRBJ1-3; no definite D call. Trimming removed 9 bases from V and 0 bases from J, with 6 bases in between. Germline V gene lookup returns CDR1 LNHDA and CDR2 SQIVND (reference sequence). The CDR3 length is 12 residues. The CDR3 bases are TGTGCCAGCGAGGCCTCTGGAAACACCATATATTTT. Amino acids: CASEASGNTIYF.

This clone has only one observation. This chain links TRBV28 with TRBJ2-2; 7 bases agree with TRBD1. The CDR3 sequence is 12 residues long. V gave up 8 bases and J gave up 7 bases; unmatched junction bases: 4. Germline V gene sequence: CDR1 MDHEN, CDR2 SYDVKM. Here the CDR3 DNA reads TGTGCCAGCGGGACAGCCGGCGGGGAGCTGTTTTTT. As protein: CASGTAGGELFF. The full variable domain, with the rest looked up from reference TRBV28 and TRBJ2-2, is DVKVTQSSRYLVKRTGEKVFLECVQDMDHENMFWYRQDPGLGLRLIYFSYDVKMKEKGDIPEGYSVSREKKERFSLILESASTNQTSMYLCASGTAGGELFFGEGSRLTVL.

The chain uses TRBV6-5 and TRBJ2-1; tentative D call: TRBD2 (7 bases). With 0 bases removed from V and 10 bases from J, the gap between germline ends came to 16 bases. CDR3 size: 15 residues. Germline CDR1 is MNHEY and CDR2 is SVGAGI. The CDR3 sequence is CASSYSSGGGREQFF. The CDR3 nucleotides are TGTGCCAGCAGTTACTCCTCTGGGGGGGGCCGCGAGCAGTTCTTC.

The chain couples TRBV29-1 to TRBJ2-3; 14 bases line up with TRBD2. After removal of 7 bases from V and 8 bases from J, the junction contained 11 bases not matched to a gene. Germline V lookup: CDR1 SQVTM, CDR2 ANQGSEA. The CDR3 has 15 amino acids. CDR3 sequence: CSARGLAGAPLTQYF. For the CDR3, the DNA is TGCAGCGCCAGGGGACTAGCGGGGGCCCCCCTTACGCAGTATTTT.

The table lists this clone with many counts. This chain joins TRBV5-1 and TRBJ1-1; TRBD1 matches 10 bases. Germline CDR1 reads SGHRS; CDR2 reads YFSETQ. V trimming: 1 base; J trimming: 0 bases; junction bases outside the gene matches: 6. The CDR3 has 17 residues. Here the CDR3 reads CASSLLGQGSLNTEAFF. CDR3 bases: TGCGCCAGCAGCTTGTTGGGACAGGGGAGTTTGAACACTGAAGCTTTCTTT.

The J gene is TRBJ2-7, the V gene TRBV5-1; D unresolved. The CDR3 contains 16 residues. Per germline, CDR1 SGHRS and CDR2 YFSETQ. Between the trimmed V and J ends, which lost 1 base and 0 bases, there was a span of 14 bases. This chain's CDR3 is CASSLLSHLSSYEQYF. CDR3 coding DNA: TGCGCCAGCAGCTTGTTGTCCCACCTAAGCTCCTACGAGCAGTACTTC. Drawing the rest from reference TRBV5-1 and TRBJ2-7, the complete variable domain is KAGVTQTPRYLIKTRGQQVTLSCSPISGHRSVSWYQQTPGQGLQFLFEYFSETQRNKGNFPGRFSGRQFSNSRSEMNVSTLELGDSALYLCASSLLSHLSSYEQYFGPGTRLTVT.

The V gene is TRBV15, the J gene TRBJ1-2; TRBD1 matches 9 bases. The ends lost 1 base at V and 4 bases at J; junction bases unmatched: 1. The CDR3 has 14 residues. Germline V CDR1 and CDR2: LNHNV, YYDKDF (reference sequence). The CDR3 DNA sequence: TGTGCCACCAGCAGAGGGGGACAGGGCTATGGCTACACCTTC. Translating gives CATSRGGQGYGYTF.

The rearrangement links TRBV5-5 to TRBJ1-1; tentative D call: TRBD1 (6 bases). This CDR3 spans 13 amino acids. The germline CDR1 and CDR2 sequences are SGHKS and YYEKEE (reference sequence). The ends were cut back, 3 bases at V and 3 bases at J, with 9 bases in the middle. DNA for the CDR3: TGTGCCAGCAGCTCAGGGGATTACACTGAAGCTTTCTTT. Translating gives CASSSGDYTEAFF.

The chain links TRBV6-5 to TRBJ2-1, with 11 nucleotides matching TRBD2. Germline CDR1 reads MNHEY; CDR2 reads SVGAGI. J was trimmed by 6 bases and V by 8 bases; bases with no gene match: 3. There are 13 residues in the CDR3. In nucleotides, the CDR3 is TGTGCCAGCGGACTAGCGGGCGTCAATGAGCAGTTCTTC. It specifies CASGLAGVNEQFF.

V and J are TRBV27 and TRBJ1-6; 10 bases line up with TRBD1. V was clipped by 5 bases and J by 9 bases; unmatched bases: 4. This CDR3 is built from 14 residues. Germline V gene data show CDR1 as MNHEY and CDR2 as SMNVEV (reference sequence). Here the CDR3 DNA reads TGTGCCAGCAGTCCCGACAGGGGGCGTTCACCCCTCCACTTT. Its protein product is CASSPDRGRSPLHF.

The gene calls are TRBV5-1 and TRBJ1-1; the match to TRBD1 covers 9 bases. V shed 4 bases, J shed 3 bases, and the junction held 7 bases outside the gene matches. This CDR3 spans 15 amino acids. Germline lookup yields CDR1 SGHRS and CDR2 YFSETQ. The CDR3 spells CASSIGQGKDTEAFF. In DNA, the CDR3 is TGCGCCAGCAGCATCGGACAGGGGAAGGACACTGAAGCTTTCTTT.

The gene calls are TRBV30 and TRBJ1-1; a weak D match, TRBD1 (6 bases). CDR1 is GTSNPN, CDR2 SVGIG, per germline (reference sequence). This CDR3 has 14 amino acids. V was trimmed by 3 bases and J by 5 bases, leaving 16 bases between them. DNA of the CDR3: TGTGCCTGGAGGCAGGGGAGCGGATGGACTGAAGCTTTCTTT. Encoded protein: CAWRQGSGWTEAFF.

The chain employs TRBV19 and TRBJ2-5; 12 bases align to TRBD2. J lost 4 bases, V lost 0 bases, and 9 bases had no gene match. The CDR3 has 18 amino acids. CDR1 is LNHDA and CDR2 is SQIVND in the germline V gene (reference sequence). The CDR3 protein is CASSIESTSGSLGETQYF. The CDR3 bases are TGTGCCAGTAGTATAGAATCGACTAGCGGGAGTCTAGGAGAGACCCAGTACTTC. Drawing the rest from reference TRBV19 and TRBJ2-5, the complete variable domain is DGGITQSPKYLFRKEGQNVTLSCEQNLNHDAMYWYRQDPGQGLRLIYYSQIVNDFQKGDIAEGYSVSREKKESFPLTVTSAQKNPTAFYLCASSIESTSGSLGETQYFGPGTRLLVL.

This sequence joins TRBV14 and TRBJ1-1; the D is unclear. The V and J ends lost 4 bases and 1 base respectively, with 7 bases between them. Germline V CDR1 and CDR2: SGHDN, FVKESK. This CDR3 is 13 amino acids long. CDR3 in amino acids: CASSLLENTEAFF. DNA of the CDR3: TGTGCCAGCAGCCTCCTAGAGAACACTGAAGCTTTCTTT.

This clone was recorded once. The CDR3 is CASSDERGPYTEAFF. The DNA for the CDR3 is TGTGCCAGCAGTGATGAAAGGGGGCCTTACACTGAAGCTTTCTTT. The rearrangement joins TRBV2 to TRBJ1-1; 7 nucleotides align to TRBD1. V gave up 3 bases and J gave up 3 bases; unmatched junction bases: 7. The CDR3 sequence is 15 residues long. CDR1 SNHLY and CDR2 FYNNEI come from the germline V gene.

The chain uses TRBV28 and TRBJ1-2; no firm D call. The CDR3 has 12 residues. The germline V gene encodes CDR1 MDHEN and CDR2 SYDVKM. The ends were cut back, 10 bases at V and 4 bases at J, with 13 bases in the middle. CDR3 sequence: CATITGAYGYTF. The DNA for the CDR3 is TGTGCCACTATTACTGGAGCCTATGGCTACACCTTC.

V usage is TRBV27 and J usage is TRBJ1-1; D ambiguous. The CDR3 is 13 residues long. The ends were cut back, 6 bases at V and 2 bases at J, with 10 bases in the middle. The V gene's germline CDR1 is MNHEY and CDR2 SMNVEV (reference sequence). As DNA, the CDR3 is TGTGCCAGCAGGCGGGAGATTAACACTGAAGCTTTCTTT. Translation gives CASRREINTEAFF.

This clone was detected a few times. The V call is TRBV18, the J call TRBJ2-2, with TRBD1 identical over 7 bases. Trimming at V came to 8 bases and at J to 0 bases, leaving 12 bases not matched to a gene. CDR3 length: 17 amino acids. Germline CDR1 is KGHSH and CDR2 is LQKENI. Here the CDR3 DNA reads TGTGCCAGCCTCCGGGACAGAAATCTTGCGAACACCGGGGAGCTGTTTTTT. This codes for CASLRDRNLANTGELFF.

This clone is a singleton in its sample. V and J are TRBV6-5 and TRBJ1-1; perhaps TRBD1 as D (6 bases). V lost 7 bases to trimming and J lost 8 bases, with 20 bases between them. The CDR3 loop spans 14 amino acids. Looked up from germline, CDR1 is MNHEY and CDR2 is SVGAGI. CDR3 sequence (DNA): TGTGCCAGCAACAGGGTGGATATACTGGGAGAAGCTTTCTTT. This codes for CASNRVDILGEAFF.

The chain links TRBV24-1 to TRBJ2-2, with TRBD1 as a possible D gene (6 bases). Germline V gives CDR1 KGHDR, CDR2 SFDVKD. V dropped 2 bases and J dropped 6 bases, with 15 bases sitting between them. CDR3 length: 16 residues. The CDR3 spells CATSDSRNPGAGELFF. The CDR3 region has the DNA TGTGCCACCAGTGATTCCCGGAACCCAGGGGCCGGGGAGCTGTTTTTT.